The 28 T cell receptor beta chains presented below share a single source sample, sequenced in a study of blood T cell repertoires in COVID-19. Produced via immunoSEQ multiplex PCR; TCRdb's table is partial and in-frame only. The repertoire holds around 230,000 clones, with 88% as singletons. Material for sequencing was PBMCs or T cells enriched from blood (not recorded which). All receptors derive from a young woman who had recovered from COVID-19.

Written as DNA, the CDR3 is TGTGCCAGCAGCCAAGAGGGGGAGGCGGCCTATAATTCACCCCTCCACTTT. It yields the protein CASSQEGEAAYNSPLHF. The rearrangement uses TRBV4-2 and TRBJ1-6; D is perhaps TRBD1 (5 bases). CDR1 is LGHNA, CDR2 YNFKEQ, per germline. This CDR3 comprises 17 residues. V lost 0 bases, J lost 2 bases, and 11 bases lay in between.

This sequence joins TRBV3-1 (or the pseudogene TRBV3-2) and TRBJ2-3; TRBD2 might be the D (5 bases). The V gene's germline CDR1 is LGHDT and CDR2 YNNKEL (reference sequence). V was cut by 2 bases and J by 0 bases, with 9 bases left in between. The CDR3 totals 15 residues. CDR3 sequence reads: CASSQPAGSTDTQYF. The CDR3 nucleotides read TGTGCCAGCAGCCAACCGGCGGGCAGCACAGATACGCAGTATTTT.

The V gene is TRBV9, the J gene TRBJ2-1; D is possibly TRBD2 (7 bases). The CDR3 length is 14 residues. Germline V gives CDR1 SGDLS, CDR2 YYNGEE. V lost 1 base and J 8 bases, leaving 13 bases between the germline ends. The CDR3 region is CASSVSGGGDEQFF. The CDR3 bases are TGTGCCAGCAGCGTAAGTGGCGGGGGCGATGAGCAGTTCTTC.

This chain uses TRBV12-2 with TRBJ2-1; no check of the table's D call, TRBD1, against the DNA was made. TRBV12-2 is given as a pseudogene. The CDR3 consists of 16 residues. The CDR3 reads CASRLAGRFTNNEQFF. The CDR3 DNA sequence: TGTGCAAGTCGCTTAGCGGGGCGGTTTACTAACAATGAGCAGTTCTTC.

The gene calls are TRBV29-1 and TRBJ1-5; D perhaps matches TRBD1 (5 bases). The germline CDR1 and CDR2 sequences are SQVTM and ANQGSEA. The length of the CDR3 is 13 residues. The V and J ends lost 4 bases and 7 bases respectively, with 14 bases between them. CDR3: CSVVVSQGQPQHF. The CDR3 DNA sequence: TGCAGCGTTGTGGTGTCCCAGGGACAGCCCCAGCATTTT.

CDR3: CASSEYRDYGYTF. CDR3 in DNA: TGTGCCAGCAGTGAATACCGCGACTATGGCTACACCTTC. V gene TRBV25-1 combines with J gene TRBJ1-2; the D is unclear. CDR1 and CDR2 (germline): MGHDK, SYGVNS. The CDR3 runs 13 residues. With 0 bases removed from V and 3 bases from J, the gap between germline ends came to 5 bases.

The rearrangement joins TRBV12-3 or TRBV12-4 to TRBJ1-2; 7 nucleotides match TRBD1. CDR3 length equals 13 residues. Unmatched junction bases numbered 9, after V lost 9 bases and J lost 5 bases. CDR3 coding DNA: TGTGCCAGTGGGGGGACAGAATTTTATGGCTACACCTTC. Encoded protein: CASGGTEFYGYTF.

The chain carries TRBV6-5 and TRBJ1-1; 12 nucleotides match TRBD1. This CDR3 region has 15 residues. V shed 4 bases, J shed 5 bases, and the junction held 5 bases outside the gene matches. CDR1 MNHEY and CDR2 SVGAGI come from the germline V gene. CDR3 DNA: TGTGCCAGCAGTTCTCGGGACAGGGGGCGGACTGAAGCTTTCTTT. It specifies CASSSRDRGRTEAFF.

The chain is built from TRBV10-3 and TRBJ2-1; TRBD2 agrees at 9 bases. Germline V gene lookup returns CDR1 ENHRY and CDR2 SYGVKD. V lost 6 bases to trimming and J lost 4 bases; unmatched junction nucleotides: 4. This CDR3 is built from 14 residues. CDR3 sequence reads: CAISLAGLYNEQFF. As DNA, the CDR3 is TGTGCCATCAGCCTAGCGGGGCTATACAATGAGCAGTTCTTC.

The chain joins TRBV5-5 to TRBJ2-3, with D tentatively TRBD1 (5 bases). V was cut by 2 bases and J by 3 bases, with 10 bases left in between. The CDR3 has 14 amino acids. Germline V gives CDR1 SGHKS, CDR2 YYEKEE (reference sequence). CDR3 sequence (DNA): TGTGCCAGCAGCTTCAGGGTCGGGACAGATACGCAGTATTTT. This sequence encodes CASSFRVGTDTQYF.

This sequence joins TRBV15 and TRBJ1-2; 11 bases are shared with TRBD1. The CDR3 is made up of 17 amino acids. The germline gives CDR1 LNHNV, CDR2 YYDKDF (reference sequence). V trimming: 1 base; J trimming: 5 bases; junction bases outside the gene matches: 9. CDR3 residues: CATSRVGEGQGAYGYTF. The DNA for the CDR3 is TGTGCCACCAGCAGAGTGGGGGAAGGACAGGGGGCTTATGGCTACACCTTC.

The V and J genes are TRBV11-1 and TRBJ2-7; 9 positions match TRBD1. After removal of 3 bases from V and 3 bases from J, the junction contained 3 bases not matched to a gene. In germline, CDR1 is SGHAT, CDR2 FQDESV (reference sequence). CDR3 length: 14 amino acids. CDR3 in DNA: TGTGCCAGCAGCTTGGGACAGGGATACTACGAGCAGTACTTC. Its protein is CASSLGQGYYEQYF.

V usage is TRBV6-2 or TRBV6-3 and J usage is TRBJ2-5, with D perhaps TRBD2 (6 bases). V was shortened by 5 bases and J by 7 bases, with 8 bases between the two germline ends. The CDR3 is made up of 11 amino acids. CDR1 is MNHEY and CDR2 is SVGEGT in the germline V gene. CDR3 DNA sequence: TGTGCCAGCAGTCACGGGGGGACCCAGTACTTC. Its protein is CASSHGGTQYF.

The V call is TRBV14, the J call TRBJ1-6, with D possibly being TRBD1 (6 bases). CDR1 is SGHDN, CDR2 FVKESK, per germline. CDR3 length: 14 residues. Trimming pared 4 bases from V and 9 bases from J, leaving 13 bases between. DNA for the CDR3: TGTGCCAGCAGCCGAATCAGGGGTGGTTCACCCCTCCACTTT. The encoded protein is CASSRIRGGSPLHF.

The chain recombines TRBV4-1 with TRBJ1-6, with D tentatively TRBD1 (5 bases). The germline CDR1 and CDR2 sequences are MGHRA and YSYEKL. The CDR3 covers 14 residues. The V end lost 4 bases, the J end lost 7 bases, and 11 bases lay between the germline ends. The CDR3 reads CASSRGAGNSPLHF. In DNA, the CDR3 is TGCGCCAGCAGCCGAGGGGCGGGGAATTCACCCCTCCACTTT.

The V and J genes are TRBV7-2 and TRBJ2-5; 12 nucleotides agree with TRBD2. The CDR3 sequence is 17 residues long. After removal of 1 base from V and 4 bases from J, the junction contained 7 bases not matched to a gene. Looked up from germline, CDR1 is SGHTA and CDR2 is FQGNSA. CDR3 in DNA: TGTGCCAGCAGCTTAGGGCCTAGCGGGGGGGCCGGAGAGACCCAGTACTTC. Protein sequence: CASSLGPSGGAGETQYF.

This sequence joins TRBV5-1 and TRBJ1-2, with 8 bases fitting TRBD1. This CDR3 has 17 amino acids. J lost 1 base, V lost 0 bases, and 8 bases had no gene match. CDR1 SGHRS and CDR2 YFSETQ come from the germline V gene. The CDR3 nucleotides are TGCGCCAGCAGCTTGGGGGGGACAGGATCGGATAACTATGGCTACACCTTC. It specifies CASSLGGTGSDNYGYTF.

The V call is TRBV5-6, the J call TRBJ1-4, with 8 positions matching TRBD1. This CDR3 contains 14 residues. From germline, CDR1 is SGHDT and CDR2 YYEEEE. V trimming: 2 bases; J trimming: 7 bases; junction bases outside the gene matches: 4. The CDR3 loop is CASSFADRAEKLFF. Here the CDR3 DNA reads TGTGCCAGCAGCTTCGCGGACAGGGCTGAAAAACTGTTTTTT.

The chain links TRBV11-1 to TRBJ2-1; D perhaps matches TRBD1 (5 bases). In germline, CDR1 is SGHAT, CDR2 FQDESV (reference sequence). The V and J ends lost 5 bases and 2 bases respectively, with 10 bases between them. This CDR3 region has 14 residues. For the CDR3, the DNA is TGTGCCAGCAGCCCACAGGCAGCCTACAATGAGCAGTTCTTC. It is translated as CASSPQAAYNEQFF.

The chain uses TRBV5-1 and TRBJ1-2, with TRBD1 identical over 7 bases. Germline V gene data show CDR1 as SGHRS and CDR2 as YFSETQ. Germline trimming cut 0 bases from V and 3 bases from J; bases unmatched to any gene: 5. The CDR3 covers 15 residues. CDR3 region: CASSLGTGEDYGYTF. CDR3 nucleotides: TGCGCCAGCAGCTTGGGTACAGGGGAAGACTATGGCTACACCTTC.

The chain's CDR3 is CASSQGTENSPLHF. The DNA of the CDR3 is TGTGCCAGCAGCCAAGGGACAGAGAATTCACCCCTCCACTTT. The V and J genes are TRBV3-1 (or the pseudogene TRBV3-2) and TRBJ1-6, with D possibly being TRBD1 (6 bases). The germline V gene encodes CDR1 LGHDT and CDR2 YNNKEL (reference sequence). Trimming removed 1 base from V and 7 bases from J, with 8 bases in between. The CDR3 is 14 amino acids.

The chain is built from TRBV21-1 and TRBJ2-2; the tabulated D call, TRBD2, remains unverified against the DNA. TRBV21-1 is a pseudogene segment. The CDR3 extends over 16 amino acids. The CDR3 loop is CASSATSGGNTGELFF. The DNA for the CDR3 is TGTGCCAGCAGCGCTACTAGCGGGGGGAACACCGGGGAGCTGTTTTTT.

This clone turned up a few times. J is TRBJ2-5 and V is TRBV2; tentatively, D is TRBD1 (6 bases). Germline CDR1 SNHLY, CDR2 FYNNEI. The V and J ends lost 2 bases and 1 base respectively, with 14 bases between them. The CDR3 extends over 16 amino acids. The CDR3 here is CASSEPITGSQETQYF. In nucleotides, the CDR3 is TGTGCCAGCAGTGAACCCATCACAGGGTCCCAAGAGACCCAGTACTTC.

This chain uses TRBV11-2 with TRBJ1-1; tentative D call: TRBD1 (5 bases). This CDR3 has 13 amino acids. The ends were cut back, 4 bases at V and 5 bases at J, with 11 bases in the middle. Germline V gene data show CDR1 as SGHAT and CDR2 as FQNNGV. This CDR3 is CASSSEGWTEAFF. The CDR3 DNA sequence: TGTGCCAGCAGCTCGGAGGGGTGGACTGAAGCTTTCTTT.

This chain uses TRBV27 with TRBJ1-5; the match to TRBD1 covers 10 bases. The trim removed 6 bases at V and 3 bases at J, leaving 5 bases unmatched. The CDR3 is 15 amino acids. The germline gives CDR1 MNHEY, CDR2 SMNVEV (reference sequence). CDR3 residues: CASRRGQGLNQPQHF. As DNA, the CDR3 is TGTGCCAGCAGGAGGGGACAGGGGCTCAATCAGCCCCAGCATTTT.

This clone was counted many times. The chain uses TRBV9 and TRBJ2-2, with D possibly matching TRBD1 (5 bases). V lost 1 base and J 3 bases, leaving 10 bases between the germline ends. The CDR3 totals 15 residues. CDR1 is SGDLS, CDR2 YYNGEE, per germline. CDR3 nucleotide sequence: TGTGCCAGCAGCGTATTATACAGGCACACCGGGGAGCTGTTTTTT. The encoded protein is CASSVLYRHTGELFF.

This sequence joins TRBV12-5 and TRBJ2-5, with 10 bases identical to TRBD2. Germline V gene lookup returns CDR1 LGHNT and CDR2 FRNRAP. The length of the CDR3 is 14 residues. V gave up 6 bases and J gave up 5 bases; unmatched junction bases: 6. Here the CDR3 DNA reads TGTGCTAGTGGGCAGCGGGGGGGCCGGGAGACCCAGTACTTC. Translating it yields CASGQRGGRETQYF.

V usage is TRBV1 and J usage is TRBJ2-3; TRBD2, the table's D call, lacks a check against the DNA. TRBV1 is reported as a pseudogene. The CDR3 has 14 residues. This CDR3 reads CTSSLGRGTDTQYF. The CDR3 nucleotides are TGCACCAGCAGCCTGGGGAGGGGCACAGATACGCAGTATTTT.